This TCR beta chain stems from a study of Ad26.COV2.S vaccination and SARS-CoV-2 variants. The CDR3 totals 15 residues. CDR1 and CDR2 (germline): SGHDT, YYEEEE. The V gene end was trimmed by 2 bases and the J gene end by 7 bases; junction bases not matched to a gene: 4. TCRdb's copy holds only in-frame clones and misses some; the assay was immunoSEQ multiplex PCR. Of around 450,000 clones listed, roughly 88% were seen once; the top ten hold less than 4%. This clone was counted once. Treatment meaning: about 20 received Ad26.COV2.S at low or high dose, single or two shots; about 5 received placebo; per-sample allocation not given. Sampling happened 63 days after the first vaccine or placebo injection. An Ad26 vector expressing Wuhan-strain SARS-CoV-2 spike constituted the vaccine.

This clonotype was obtained from a person between 18 and 60 years old who received the Ad26.COV2.S COVID-19 vaccine or a placebo. The chain employs TRBV5-6 and TRBJ2-1; 12 positions match TRBD1. Sequences were derived from peripheral blood, sampled in a trial of Ad26.COV2.S vaccine versus placebo. The CDR3, as DNA: TGTGCCAGCAGCTTCGGGACAGGGGGCATGAATGAGCAGTTCTTC. It codes for CASSFGTGGMNEQFF.